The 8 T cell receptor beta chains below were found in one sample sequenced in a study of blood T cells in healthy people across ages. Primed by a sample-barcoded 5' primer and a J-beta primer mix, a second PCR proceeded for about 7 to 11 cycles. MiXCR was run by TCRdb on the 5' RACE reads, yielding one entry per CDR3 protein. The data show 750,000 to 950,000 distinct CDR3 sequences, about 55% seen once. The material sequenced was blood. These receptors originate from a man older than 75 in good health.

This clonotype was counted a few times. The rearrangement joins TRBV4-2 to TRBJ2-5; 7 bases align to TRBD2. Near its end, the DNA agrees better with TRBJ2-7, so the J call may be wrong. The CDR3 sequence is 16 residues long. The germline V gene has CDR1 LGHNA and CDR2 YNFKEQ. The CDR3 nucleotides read TGTGCCAGCAGCCAAGATGCAGCGGGGAACCCCTACGAGCAGTACTTC. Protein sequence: CASSQDAAGNPYEQYF.

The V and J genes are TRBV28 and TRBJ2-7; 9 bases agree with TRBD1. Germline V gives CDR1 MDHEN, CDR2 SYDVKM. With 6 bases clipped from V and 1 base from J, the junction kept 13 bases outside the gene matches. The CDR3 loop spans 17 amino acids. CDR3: CASRPITGTGRSYEQYF. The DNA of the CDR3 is TGTGCCAGCAGGCCCATTACCGGGACAGGGAGATCCTACGAGCAGTACTTC.

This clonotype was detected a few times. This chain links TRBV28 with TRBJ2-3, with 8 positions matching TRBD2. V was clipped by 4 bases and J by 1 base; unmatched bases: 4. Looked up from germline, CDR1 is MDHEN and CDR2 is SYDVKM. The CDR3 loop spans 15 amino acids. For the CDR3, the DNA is TGTGCCAGCAGTTCTCCAGCGGGAGGCACAGATACGCAGTATTTT. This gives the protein CASSSPAGGTDTQYF.

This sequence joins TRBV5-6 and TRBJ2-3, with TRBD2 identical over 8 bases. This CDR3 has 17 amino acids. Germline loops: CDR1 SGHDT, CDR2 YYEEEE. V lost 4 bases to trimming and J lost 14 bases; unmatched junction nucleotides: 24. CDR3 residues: CASSPSGSGARHRYAYF. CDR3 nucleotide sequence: TGTGCCAGCAGCCCATCAGGTAGCGGGGCCCGACACAGATACGCGTATTTT.

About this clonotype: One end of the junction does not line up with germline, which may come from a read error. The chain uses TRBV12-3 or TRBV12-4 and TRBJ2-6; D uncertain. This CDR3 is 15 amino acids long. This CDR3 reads CAGSLSASGANVLTF. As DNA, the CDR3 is TGTGCCGGCAGTTTATCGGCCTCTGGGGCCAACGTCCTGACTTTC.

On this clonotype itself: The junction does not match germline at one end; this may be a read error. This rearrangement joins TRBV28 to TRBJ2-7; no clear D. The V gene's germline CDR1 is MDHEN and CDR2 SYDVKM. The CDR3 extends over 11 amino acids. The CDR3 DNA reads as TGTGCCGGCAGCCTCCTTTACGAGCAGTACTTC. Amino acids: CAGSLLYEQYF.

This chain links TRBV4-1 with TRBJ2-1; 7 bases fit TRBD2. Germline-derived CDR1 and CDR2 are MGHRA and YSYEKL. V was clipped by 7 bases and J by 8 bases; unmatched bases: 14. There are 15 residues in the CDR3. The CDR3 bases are TGCGCCAGCACGCCAGCGGGAACCAAGTCCTATGAGCAGTTCTTC. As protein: CASTPAGTKSYEQFF.

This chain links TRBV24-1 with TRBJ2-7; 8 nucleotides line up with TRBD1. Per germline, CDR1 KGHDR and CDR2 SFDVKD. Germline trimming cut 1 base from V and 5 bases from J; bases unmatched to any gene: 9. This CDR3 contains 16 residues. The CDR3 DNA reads TGTGCCACCAGTGATTTCGAGAGGACAGGGAGCGACGAGCAGTACTTC. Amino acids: CATSDFERTGSDEQYF.